The 5 T cell receptor beta chains below come from one sample, sequenced in a study of CD8+ T cells in alopecia areata. Treatment in this sample: oral pan-JAK inhibitor, 5-10 mg twice daily. Investigators isolated RNA and reverse transcribed it into cDNA to act as the sequencing template. TCRdb keeps only in-frame clones here, not all; method: immunoSEQ multiplex PCR. Among under 150,000 clones listed, roughly four fifths were seen once. Sequenced here: CD8+ T cells sorted from blood, sampled at week 4, from a patient treated with tofacitinib. The receptors stem from a human donor with alopecia areata.

The chain combines TRBV5-4 with TRBJ1-6, with D possibly matching TRBD1 (6 bases). Germline V gene lookup returns CDR1 SGHNT and CDR2 YYREEE (reference sequence). V gave up 4 bases and J gave up 3 bases, with 17 bases separating them. The CDR3 is 17 residues long. The CDR3 DNA is TGTGCCAGCAGCCGTAATTCTCCGGGACACTATAATTCACCCCTCCACTTT. Its translation: CASSRNSPGHYNSPLHF.

This chain uses TRBV4-2 with TRBJ2-5; TRBD2 agrees at 9 bases. The J call could be wrong; TRBJ2-7 is a better fit for the DNA end. CDR1 and CDR2 (germline): LGHNA, YNFKEQ. The length of the CDR3 is 16 residues. The CDR3 is CASSQESSGASYEQYF. The CDR3 DNA is TGTGCCAGCAGCCAAGAGTCTAGCGGGGCCTCCTACGAGCAGTACTTC.

The chain has TRBV27 and TRBJ2-6; a possible D gene is TRBD2 (6 bases). The V end was cut by 4 bases, the J end by 0 bases, with 13 bases between. This CDR3 region has 17 residues. Germline V gene lookup returns CDR1 MNHEY and CDR2 SMNVEV (reference sequence). CDR3 sequence (DNA): TGTGCCAGCAGTTCCCGGGACGGGGGCTCTGGGGCCAACGTCCTGACTTTC. Its translation: CASSSRDGGSGANVLTF.

This clone appeared a single time. The sample carries other DNA sequences with the same CDR3. The genes are TRBV19 and TRBJ2-7, with 10 bases matching TRBD1. The CDR3 length is 13 residues. The V and J ends lost 3 bases and 5 bases, in that order; junction bases with no gene match: 1. In germline, CDR1 is LNHDA, CDR2 SQIVND (reference sequence). The CDR3 sequence: CASSIGQGDEQYF. CDR3 coding DNA: TGTGCCAGTAGTATTGGACAGGGGGACGAGCAGTACTTC. The full variable domain, completed using reference TRBV19 and TRBJ2-7, is DGGITQSPKYLFRKEGQNVTLSCEQNLNHDAMYWYRQDPGQGLRLIYYSQIVNDFQKGDIAEGYSVSREKKESFPLTVTSAQKNPTAFYLCASSIGQGDEQYFGPGTRLTVT.

CDR3 DNA sequence: TGTGCCAGCAGTTTATCCCAGGGAACTGGCGAGCAGTACTTC. Translation gives CASSLSQGTGEQYF. The chain combines TRBV27 with TRBJ2-7; a weak D match, TRBD1 (5 bases). This CDR3 has 14 amino acids. Germline V gene sequence: CDR1 MNHEY, CDR2 SMNVEV (reference sequence). Deletions cut 0 bases from V and 6 bases from J, with 12 bases between.